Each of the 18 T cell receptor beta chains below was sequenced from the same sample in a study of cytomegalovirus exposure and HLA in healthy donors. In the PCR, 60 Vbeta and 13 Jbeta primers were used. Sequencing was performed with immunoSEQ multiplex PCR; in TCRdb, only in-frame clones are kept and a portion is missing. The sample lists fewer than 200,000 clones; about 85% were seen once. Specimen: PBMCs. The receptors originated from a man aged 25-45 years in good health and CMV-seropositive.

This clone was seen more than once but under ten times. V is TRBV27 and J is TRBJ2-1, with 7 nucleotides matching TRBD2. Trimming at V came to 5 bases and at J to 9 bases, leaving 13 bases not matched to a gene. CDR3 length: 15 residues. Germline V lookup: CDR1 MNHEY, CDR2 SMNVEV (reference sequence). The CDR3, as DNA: TGTGCCAGCAGTCCACAGAAGGGAGGGCGGGGTGAGCAGTTCTTC. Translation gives CASSPQKGGRGEQFF.

CDR3 nucleotides: TGTGCCAGCAGGGTCTGGGGACAGGGATACAATGAGCAGTTCTTC. Its protein is CASRVWGQGYNEQFF. The chain joins TRBV27 to TRBJ2-1; 9 nucleotides match TRBD1. CDR1 and CDR2 from the germline V gene are MNHEY and SMNVEV (reference sequence). This CDR3 spans 15 amino acids. V shed 6 bases and J 4 bases; nucleotides not matched to a gene: 7.

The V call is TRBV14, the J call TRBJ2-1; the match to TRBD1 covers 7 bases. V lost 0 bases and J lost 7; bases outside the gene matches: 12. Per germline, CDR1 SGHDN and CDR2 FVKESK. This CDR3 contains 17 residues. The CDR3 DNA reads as TGTGCCAGCAGCCAAGAATTGACAGGGAAGGCCAATAATGAGCAGTTCTTC. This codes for CASSQELTGKANNEQFF.

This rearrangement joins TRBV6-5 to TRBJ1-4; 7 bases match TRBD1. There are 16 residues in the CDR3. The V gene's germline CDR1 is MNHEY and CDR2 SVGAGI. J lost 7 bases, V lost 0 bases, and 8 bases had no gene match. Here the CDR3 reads CASSYSYNRGGEKLFF. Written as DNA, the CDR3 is TGTGCCAGCAGTTACTCGTATAACAGGGGTGGTGAAAAACTGTTTTTT.

The CDR3 DNA sequence: TGTGCCAGCAGCCTCCCTTACACAGGGGACCACACCTTC. It yields the protein CASSLPYTGDHTF. The J gene is TRBJ1-2, the V gene TRBV5-8; 7 bases line up with TRBD1. CDR1 and CDR2 from the germline V gene are SGHTS and YDEGEE. This CDR3 is 13 amino acids long. Unmatched junction bases numbered 12, after V lost 4 bases and J lost 12 bases.

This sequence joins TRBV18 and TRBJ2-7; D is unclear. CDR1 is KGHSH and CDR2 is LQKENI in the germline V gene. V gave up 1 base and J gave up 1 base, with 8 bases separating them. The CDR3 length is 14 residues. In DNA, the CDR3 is TGTGCCAGCTCACCACAGAGCGAATCCTACGAGCAGTACTTC. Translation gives CASSPQSESYEQYF.

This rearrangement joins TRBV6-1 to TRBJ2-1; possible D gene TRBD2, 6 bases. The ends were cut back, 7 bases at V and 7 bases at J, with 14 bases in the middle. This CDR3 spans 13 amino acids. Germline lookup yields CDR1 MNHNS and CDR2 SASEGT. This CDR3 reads CASMAGNWNEQFF. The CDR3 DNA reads TGTGCCAGCATGGCGGGGAATTGGAATGAGCAGTTCTTC.

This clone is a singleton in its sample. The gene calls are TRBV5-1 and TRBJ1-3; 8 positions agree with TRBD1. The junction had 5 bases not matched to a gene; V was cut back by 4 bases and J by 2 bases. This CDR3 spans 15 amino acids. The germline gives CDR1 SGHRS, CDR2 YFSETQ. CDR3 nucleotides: TGCGCCAGCAGCCTAATACAGGGGGCTGGAAACACCATATATTTT. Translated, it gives CASSLIQGAGNTIYF.

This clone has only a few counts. The CDR3 loop is CASSLVGWGRTEAFF. As DNA, the CDR3 is TGTGCCAGCAGCTTGGTAGGGTGGGGGCGCACTGAAGCTTTCTTT. This chain uses TRBV5-6 with TRBJ1-1, with D perhaps TRBD1 (6 bases). The germline V and J ends were trimmed by 0 bases and 4 bases, with 13 bases remaining between them. The CDR3 runs to 15 residues. Germline V lookup: CDR1 SGHDT, CDR2 YYEEEE.

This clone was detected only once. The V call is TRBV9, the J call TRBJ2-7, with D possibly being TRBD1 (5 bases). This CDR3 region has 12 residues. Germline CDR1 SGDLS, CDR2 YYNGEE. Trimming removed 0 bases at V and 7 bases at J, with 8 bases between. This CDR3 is CASSVGREEQYV. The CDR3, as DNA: TGTGCCAGCAGCGTAGGCAGGGAAGAGCAGTACGTC.

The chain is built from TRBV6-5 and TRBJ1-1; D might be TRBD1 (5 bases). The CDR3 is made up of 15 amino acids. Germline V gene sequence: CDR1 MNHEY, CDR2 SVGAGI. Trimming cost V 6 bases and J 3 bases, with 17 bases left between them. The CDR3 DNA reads TGTGCCAGCAGGACCGGGACGGGGGGTCACACTGAAGCTTTCTTT. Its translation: CASRTGTGGHTEAFF.

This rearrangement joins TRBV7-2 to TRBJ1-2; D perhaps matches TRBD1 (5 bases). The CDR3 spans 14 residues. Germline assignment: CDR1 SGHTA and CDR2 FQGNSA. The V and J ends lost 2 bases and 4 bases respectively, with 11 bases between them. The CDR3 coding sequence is TGTGCCAGCAGCTTAACAGGAGACCCCTATGGCTACACCTTC. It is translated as CASSLTGDPYGYTF.

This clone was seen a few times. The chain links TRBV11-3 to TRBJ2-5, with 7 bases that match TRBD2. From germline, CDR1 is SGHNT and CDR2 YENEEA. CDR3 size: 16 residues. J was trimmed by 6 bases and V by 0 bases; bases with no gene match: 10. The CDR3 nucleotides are TGTGCCAGCAGCTTAGATCATGCGGGAGCATTAAAGACCCAGTACTTC. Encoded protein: CASSLDHAGALKTQYF.

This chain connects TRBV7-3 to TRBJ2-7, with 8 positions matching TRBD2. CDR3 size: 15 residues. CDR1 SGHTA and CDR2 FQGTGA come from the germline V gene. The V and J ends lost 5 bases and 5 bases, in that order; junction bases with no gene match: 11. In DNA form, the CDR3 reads TGTGCCAGCAGCCTCGATCCGGGACTAGGCAACGAGCAGTACTTC. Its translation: CASSLDPGLGNEQYF.

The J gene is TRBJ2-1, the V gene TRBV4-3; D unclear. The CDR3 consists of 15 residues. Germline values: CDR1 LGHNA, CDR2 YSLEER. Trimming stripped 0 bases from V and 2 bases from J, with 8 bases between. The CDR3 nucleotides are TGCGCCAGCAGCCAAGATTTTCAGGCCTACAATGAGCAGTTCTTC. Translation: CASSQDFQAYNEQFF.

DNA for the CDR3: TGTGCCAGCAGTTCCCGGCCTAGCGGCTACAATGAGCAGTTCTTC. Translation: CASSSRPSGYNEQFF. The chain has TRBV28 and TRBJ2-1; 7 bases match TRBD2. The ends lost 4 bases at V and 3 bases at J; junction bases unmatched: 6. The CDR3 totals 15 residues. CDR1 and CDR2 (germline): MDHEN, SYDVKM.

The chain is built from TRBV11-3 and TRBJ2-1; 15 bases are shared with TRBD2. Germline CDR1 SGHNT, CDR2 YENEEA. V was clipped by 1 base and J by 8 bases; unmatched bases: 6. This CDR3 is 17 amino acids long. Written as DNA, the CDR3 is TGTGCCAGCAGCTTAGGGGGGGGACTAGCGGGAGGTCATGAGCAGTTCTTC. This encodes CASSLGGGLAGGHEQFF.

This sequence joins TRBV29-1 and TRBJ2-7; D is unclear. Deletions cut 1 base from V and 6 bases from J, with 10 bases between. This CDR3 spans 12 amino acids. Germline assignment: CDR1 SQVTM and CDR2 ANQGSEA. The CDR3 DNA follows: TGCAGCGTTGAAGCCGAAGTGCGCGAGCAGTACTTC. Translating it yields CSVEAEVREQYF.